This record looks at one TCR beta chain sequence and its context. What it binds is not known. V was clipped by 6 bases and J by 1 base, with 13 bases between them. CDR1 MNHNS and CDR2 SASEGT come from the germline V gene. The CDR3 is 14 residues long. The PCR ran on 60 Vbeta and 13 Jbeta primers. Some clones are missing from TCRdb's copy, which holds only in-frame ones; the method was immunoSEQ multiplex PCR. Of 95,000 to 150,000 clones in the sample, roughly four fifths are singletons; the top ten hold 6.3%. The sample is drawn from a study of cytomegalovirus exposure and HLA in healthy donors. Study results and limitations: Evidence from a later analysis indicated that most CMV-associated TCR beta chains looked HLA-restricted.

Source material: PBMCs. The V gene is TRBV6-1, the J gene TRBJ2-7, with a weak D call TRBD2 (5 bases). This sequence originates from a woman in her thirties or forties in good health and CMV-seronegative. As DNA, the CDR3 is TGTGCCAGCAGCTCCCCGGGGAATTCCTACGAGCAGTACTTC. Protein product: CASSSPGNSYEQYF.